This entry concerns a single T cell receptor (beta chain). This clone was seen more than once but under ten times. Its target antigen remains unknown. Within one base of it there is no much larger clone, and no base qualities were kept. This sample is part of a study of STAT5B mutations in CD4+ large granular lymphocyte leukemia (dated by TCRdb to between 2021 and 2024). For context, the study as a whole: Among the healthy controls, the CDR3 'QG' motif was associated with a particular HLA allele. The study compared the TCRbeta repertoires of patients with CD4+ T-cell large granular lymphocyte leukemia against those of healthy blood donors. Flow cytometry performed on FACSCanto II or FACSVerse showed that the purified fractions had more than 95% purity among lymphocytes.

Buffy coats from 37 blood donors, supplied by the Finnish Red Cross blood service, were used as healthy controls. All TCR-sequenced material derived from peripheral blood: patient blood samples and healthy donor buffy coats. Peripheral blood mononuclear cells were isolated by Ficoll-Hypaque gradient centrifugation. CD4+ cells were magnetically purified from the buffy coats of healthy controls. Genomic DNA was extracted using the Gentra Puregene Cell and Tissue kit, and a Qubit 2.0 fluorometer was used to quantify it. TCRbeta rearrangements were sequenced from genomic DNA using the immunoSEQ assay at survey resolution. For the original study's pipeline: In the TCR sequencing data, the lowest productive clonotype frequency that could be detected was 2.59 x 10-5. Analyses included only productive TCRbeta rearrangements, meaning complete and in-frame sequences. The clonality of each sample was calculated as Simpson clonality in the immunoSEQ Analyzer version 3.0. Clones were binned by frequency as very rare, small, medium, large (1-20%) or hyperexpanded (>20%). Generation probabilities were estimated with OLGA 1.2.3, V-gene circos plots were generated with VDJtools, specificities were searched for in VDJdb, and CDR3 motifs were identified with GLIPH. As stored in TCRdb, this immuneACCESS dataset retains in-frame rearrangements with V and J assigned. A fraction of the clones does not appear; measured against another copy, unresolved V genes explain less than half of the discrepancy, and the remainder lacks a known reason. For V, J and clone size, that table is used; D and trimming come from the DNA. Present in this sample are about 37,000 clones, 65% to 70% of which were seen just once. The top ten clonotypes cover 1.5% to 2% of the sample.

Broader findings and caveats from the paper: Main leukemic clonotypes were private to each patient, although about 25% appeared at low frequency in other patients' non-leukemic repertoires. CD4-sorted patient repertoires appeared more clonal than healthy CD4+ repertoires, and this difference persisted after removing the putative leukemic clones. Data were not HLA-matched; higher clonality in CD4+ versus CD8+ T-LGLL could reflect the relatively small sample size.

The receptor was isolated from a human donor in good health. Material: CD4+ T cells from blood buffy coats.

The DNA reads as follows: TGTGCCAGCAGCGAGGGCTGGGGTAGCTATGGCTACACCTTC. Its protein is CASSEGWGSYGYTF. The chain uses TRBV5-8 and TRBJ1-2; no D segment can be confidently identified. The CDR3 measures 14 amino acids from cysteine to phenylalanine. Of the read, only the CDR3 DNA is kept; its 42 bases are in frame from base 1. V gives up 4 bases and J gives up 4 bases, and the segment between their germline ends measures 14 bases. Reading the germline V gene gives CDR1 SGHTS and CDR2 YDEGEE.